This T cell receptor (beta chain) was recovered during a study of OX40 agonist ivuxolimab in advanced cancers. The V and J ends lost 0 bases and 6 bases respectively, with 8 bases between them. Germline loops: CDR1 SGHDN, CDR2 FVKESK. CDR3 length equals 13 residues. Produced via immunoSEQ multiplex PCR; TCRdb's table is partial and in-frame only. The sample contains 35,000 to 40,000 clones, 82% of which appear only once. This rearrangement joins TRBV14 to TRBJ1-1, with D uncertain. The origin of this receptor is an adult with an advanced solid tumor such as melanoma, head and neck, liver or kidney cancer. Here the sequenced sample was CD4+ or CD8+ T cells sorted from blood, taken in a trial of the OX40 agonist ivuxolimab. The CDR3 sequence: CASSQERAAEAFF. The CDR3 DNA follows: TGTGCCAGCAGCCAAGAACGGGCGGCTGAAGCTTTCTTT.